This T cell receptor (beta chain) was captured by sequencing in a study of shared clonotypes between healthy human individuals (dated by TCRdb to 2018 to 2021). For the study in its entirety: The cohort included three men and a couple of women between 18 and 49 years of age. Per donor, three plates each were used for CD4 naive and CD4 memory, two for CD8 naive, and one for CD8 memory. To estimate repertoire size and how much clonotypes are shared between individuals, the study performed deep sequencing of blood TCR repertoires from five healthy adults. To increase sequencing depth and limit assay-specific biases, TCR repertoire library preparation and sequencing were carried out by different laboratories using diverse techniques. Leukapheresis yielded between about 0.8 and 9.5 billion PBMCs per donor. Summary of the overall study and its limitations: Because the study included a small number of donors, the genetic and exposure-history diversity represented was limited. Rarefaction of sorted-subset datasets indicated incomplete sequencing despite the large sequencing depth. Clonotypes shared by all four sorted-subset donors showed higher generation probabilities than non-shared clonotypes. Sampling was restricted to blood, and TCR repertoires in tissues likely differ from the TCR repertoires found in blood. Naive subsets generally had larger estimated clonotype richness than memory subsets did. Based on pairwise subsampling, the degree of clonotype sharing among donors was expected to be affected by sequencing depth. Sharing across a handful of donors was observed for around 5% of naive CD4, about 4% of naive CD8, 2% to 2.5% of memory CD4, and around 0.44% of memory CD8 clonotypes.

At the junction V is shortened by 6 bases and J by 4 bases, with 13 bases in between. CDR1 and CDR2 (LNHDA, SQIVND) derive from the germline V gene (reference sequence). Taken from cysteine to phenylalanine, the CDR3 has 13 residues. Only the CDR3 DNA is retained, 39 bases long and in frame from the first base. With regard to this clone: Its specific antigen is unknown. Per-nucleotide qualities are absent, and no much larger clonotype sits a single base away.

CD8 naive samples consisted of CD45RO-negative cells that were positively selected for CCR7, yielding a CD45RA+CCR7+ population without TemRA cells. Donors were healthy HIV-negative adults with no recently reported acute infections or vaccinations. Every donor was a Caucasian adult living in Nashville, Tennessee, USA. Blood was collected by leukapheresis, and PBMCs were isolated by Ficoll-Histopaque density gradient centrifugation and then cryopreserved in liquid nitrogen vapor phase. Purity and quantity of every magnetically sorted T cell population were checked by analytical flow cytometry. Genomic DNA was isolated from every sorted fraction and measured by UV absorbance on a Nanodrop 2000c. Using the deep immunoSEQ assay, TCR CDR3 regions were amplified from genomic DNA by multiplex PCR. Extracted genomic DNA from each cell subset was spread evenly across all wells of several immunoSEQ 96-well plates, with each plate serving as a replicate. For sorted subsets, about 210 ng of genomic DNA, equivalent to around 31,000 T cell genomes, went into each replicate PCR. Purified libraries were quantified with a Qubit 3.0 fluorometer, sized on a Bioanalyzer 2100, and re-quantified with the KAPA Library Quantification kit. Every immunoSEQ 96-well plate was sequenced on a separate single-read 150-cycle Illumina NextSeq 550 flow cell. On the authors' methods: Because the immunoSEQ output included only junctional sequences and no quality scores, the filtering could not be the same as the filtering used for full-length reads. Sequences were annotated with PyIR, a Python wrapper for IgBLAST v1.9, using IMGT germline references to assign V/J genes and CDR3. Reads were removed for weak V/J assignments (E-value above 1e-6), missing CDR3, stop codons, out-of-frame junctions, or ambiguous translated residues. V3J clonotypes were defined as sequences sharing the same inferred V gene, J gene, and CDR3 amino acid sequence. To compute the percentage overlap between repertoires, the number of shared unique clonotypes was divided by the size of the smaller repertoire. Richness of each repertoire was evaluated using RTK rarefaction, the Chao1 estimator, and Recon v2.1 estimates of unobserved clonotypes. Generation probabilities were computed with OLGA for all TCRbeta clonotypes obtained by the gDNA method from several donors. Sourced from immuneACCESS, this table was stored by TCRdb with only in-frame sequences that have V and J called. A share of the clones is absent; for the studies checked, an unresolved V gene accounts for under half, and the remainder has no known explanation. The V and J calls and clone size were taken over from that table, and D and trimming were inferred from the DNA. This sample is represented by 1.5 million to 2.5 million clones; about 95% of them were singletons. Jointly, the top ten make up more than 0.9% of the sample.

The rearranged segments are TRBV19 and TRBJ2-7, with the D gene uncertain. Material for sequencing was naive CD8+ T cells sorted from blood. Read against the paper, the sample's cell subset or site label means: CD45RA+CCR7+. This clonotype was obtained from a man between 18 and 35 years old in good health. The sequence in DNA is TGTGCCAGTAGCCCGGACGAACATTACGAGCAGTACTTC. This encodes CASSPDEHYEQYF.